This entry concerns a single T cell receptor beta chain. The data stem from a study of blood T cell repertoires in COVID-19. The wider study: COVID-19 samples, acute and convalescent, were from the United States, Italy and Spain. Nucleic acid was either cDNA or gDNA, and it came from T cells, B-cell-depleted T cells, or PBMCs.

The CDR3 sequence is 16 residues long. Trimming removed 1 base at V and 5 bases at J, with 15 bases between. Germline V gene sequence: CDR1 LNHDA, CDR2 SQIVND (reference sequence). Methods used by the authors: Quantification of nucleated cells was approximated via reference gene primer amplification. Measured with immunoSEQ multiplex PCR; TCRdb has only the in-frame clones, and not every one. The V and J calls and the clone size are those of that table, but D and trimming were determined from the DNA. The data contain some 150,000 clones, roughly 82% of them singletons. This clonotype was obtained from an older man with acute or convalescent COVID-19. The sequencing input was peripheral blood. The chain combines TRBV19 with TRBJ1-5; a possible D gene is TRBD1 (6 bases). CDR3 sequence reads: CASSIARGIYDQPQHF. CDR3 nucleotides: TGTGCCAGTAGTATAGCCAGGGGCATCTACGATCAGCCCCAGCATTTT.